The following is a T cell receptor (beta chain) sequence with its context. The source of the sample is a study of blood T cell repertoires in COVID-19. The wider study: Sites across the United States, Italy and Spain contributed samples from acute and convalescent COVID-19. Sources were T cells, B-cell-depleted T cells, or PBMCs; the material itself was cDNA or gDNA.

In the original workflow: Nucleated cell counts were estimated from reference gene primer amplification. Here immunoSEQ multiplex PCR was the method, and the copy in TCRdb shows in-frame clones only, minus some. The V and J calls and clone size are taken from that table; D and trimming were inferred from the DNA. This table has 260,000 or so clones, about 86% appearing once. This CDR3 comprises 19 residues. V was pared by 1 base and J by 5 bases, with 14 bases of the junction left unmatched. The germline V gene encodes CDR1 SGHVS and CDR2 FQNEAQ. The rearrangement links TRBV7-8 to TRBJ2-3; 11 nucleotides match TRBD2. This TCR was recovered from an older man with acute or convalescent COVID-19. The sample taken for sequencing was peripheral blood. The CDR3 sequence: CASSLGPGLAALQGDTQYF. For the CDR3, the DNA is TGTGCCAGCAGCTTAGGACCGGGACTAGCGGCCCTTCAGGGAGATACGCAGTATTTT.